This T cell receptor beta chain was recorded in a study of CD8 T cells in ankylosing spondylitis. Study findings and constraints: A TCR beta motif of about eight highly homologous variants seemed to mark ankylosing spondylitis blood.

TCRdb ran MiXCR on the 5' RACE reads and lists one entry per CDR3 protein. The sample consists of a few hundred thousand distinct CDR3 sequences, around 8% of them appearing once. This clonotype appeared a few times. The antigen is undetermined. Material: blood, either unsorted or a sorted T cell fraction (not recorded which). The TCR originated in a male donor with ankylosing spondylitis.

As DNA, the CDR3 is TGTGCCAGCAGCCAAGGACTAGCGGGAGGGCCTAGCACAGATACGCAGTATTTT. Protein: CASSQGLAGGPSTDTQYF. The chain uses TRBV4-2 and TRBJ2-3; 14 bases are shared with TRBD2. J was trimmed by 0 bases and V by 1 base; bases with no gene match: 3. Germline V gives CDR1 LGHNA, CDR2 YNFKEQ. The length of the CDR3 is 18 residues.